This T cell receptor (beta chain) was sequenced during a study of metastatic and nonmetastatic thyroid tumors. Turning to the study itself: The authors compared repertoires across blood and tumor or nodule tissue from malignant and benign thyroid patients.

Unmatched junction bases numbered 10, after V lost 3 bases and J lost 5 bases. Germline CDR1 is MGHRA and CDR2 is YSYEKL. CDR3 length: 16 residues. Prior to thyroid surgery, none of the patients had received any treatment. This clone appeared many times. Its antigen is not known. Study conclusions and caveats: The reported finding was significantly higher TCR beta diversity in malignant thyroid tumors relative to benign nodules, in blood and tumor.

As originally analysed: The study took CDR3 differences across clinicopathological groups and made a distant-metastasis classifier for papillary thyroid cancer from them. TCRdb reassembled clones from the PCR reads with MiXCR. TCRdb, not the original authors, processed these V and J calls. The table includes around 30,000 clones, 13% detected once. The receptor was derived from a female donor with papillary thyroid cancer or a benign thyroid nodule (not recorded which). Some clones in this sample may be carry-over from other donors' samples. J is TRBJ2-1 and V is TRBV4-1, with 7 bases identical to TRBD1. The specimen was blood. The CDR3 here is CASSHYLQGLDNEQFF. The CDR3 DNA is TGCGCCAGCAGCCATTATCTACAGGGGCTGGACAATGAGCAGTTCTTC.